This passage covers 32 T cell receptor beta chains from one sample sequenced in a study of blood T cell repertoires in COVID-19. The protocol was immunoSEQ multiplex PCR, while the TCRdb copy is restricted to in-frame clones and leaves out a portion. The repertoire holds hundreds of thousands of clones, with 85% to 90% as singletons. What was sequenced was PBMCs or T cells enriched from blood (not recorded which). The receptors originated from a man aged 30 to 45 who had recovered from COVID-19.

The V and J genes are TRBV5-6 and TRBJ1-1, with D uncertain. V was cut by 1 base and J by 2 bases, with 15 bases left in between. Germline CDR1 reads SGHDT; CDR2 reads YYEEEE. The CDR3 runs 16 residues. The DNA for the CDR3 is TGTGCCAGCAGCTTGAAATCCGTGCAGGCAAACACTGAAGCTTTCTTT. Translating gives CASSLKSVQANTEAFF.

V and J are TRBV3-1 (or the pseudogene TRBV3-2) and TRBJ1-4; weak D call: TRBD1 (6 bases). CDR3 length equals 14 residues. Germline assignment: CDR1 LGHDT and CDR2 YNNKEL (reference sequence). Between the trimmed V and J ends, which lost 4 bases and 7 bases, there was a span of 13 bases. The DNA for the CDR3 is TGTGCCAGCAGCCGACCGGGACAACGTGAAAAACTGTTTTTT. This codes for CASSRPGQREKLFF.

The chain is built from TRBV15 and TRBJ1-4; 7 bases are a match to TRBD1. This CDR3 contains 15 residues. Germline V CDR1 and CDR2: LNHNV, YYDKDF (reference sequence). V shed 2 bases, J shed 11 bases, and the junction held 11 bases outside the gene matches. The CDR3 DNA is TGTGCCACCAGCAGATTGACAGGGACTGGTTGGAAACTGTTTTTT. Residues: CATSRLTGTGWKLFF.

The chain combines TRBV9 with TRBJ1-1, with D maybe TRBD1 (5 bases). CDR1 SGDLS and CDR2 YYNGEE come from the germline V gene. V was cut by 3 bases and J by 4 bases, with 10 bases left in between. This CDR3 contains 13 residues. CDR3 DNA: TGTGCCAGCAGCGGGGGCCTTGGCACTGAAGCTTTCTTT. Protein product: CASSGGLGTEAFF.

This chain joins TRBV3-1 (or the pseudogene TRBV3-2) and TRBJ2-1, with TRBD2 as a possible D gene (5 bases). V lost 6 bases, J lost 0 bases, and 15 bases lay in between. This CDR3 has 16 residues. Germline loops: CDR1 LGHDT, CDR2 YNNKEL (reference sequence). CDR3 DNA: TGTGCCAGCAGGTCACAATTAGGGAGCTCCTACAATGAGCAGTTCTTC. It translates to CASRSQLGSSYNEQFF.

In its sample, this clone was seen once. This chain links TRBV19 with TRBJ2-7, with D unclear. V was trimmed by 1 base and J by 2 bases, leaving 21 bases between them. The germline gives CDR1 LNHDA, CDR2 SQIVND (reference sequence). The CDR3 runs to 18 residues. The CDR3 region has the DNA TGTGCCAGTAGTATAGCCCCGCGTGGAGCCCGGAAGGCCTACGAGCAGTACTTC. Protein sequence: CASSIAPRGARKAYEQYF. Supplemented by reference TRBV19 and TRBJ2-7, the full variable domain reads DGGITQSPKYLFRKEGQNVTLSCEQNLNHDAMYWYRQDPGQGLRLIYYSQIVNDFQKGDIAEGYSVSREKKESFPLTVTSAQKNPTAFYLCASSIAPRGARKAYEQYFGPGTRLTVT.

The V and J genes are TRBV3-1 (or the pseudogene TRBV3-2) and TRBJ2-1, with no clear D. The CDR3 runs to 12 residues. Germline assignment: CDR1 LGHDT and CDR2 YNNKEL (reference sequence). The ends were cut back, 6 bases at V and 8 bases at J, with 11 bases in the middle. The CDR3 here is CASSPGSDEQFF. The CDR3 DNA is TGTGCCAGCAGTCCCGGGTCCGATGAGCAGTTCTTC.

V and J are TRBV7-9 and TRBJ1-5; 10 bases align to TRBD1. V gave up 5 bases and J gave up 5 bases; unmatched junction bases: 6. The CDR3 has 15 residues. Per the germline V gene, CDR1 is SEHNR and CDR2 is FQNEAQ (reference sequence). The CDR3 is CASSGGTGEYQPQHF. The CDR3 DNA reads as TGTGCCAGCAGCGGTGGGACAGGGGAGTATCAGCCCCAGCATTTT.

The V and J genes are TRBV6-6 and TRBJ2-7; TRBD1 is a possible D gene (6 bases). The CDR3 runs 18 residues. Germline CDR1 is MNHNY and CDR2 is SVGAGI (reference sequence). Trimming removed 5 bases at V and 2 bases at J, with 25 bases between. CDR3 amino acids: CASSQGFGWTANAYEQYF. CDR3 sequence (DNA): TGTGCCAGCAGTCAGGGTTTCGGATGGACAGCGAATGCCTACGAGCAGTACTTC.

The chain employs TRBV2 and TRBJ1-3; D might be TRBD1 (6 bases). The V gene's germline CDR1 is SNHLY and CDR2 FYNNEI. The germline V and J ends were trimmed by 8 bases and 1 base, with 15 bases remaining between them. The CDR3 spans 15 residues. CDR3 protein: CASYAGTMSGNTIYF. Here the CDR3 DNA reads TGTGCCAGCTACGCCGGGACAATGTCTGGAAACACCATATATTTT.

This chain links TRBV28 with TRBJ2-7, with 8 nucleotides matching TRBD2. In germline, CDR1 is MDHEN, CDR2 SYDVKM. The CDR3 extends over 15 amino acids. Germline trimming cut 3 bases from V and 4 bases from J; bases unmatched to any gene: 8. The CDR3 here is CASSLYRGGRYEQYF. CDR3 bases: TGTGCCAGCAGTTTGTACCGGGGCGGGAGGTACGAGCAGTACTTC.

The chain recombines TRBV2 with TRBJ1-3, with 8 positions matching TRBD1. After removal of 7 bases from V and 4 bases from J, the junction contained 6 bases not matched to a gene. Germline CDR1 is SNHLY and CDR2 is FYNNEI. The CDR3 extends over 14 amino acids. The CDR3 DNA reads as TGTGCCAGCATTCAGGGGGCCAAAGGAAACACCATATATTTT. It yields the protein CASIQGAKGNTIYF.

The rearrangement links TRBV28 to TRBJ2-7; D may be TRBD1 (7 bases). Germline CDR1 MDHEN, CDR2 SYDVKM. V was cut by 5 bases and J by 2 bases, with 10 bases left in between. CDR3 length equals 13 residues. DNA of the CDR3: TGTGCCAGCAGTGGGGGGACAGCCTACGAGCAGTACTTC. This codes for CASSGGTAYEQYF.

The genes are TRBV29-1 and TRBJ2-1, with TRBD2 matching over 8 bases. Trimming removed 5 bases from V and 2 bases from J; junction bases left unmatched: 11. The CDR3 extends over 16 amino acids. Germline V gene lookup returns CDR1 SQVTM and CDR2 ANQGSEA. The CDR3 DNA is TGCAGCGTTTGGGGGGCTAGCGGGCTGACCTACAATGAGCAGTTCTTC. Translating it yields CSVWGASGLTYNEQFF.

CDR3 DNA: TGTGCCAGCAGCCAGGGGAGGTTGGCTAATGAAAAACTGTTTTTT. Encoded protein: CASSQGRLANEKLFF. The chain carries TRBV3-1 (or the pseudogene TRBV3-2) and TRBJ1-4; D is unresolved. Trimming removed 3 bases at V and 3 bases at J, with 11 bases between. Germline V gene sequence: CDR1 LGHDT, CDR2 YNNKEL (reference sequence). The CDR3 extends over 15 amino acids.

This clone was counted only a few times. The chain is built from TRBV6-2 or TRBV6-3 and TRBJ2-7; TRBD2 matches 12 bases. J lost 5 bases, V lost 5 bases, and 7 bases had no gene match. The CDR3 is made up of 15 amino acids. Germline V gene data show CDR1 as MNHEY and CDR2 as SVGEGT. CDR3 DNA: TGTGCCAGCAGTCACCCCCTAGCGGGAGGGGACGAGCAGTACTTC. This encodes CASSHPLAGGDEQYF.

The CDR3 nucleotides are TGTGCCAGTAGTAAACAACAGGGGAATGAGCAGTTCTTC. Its translation is CASSKQQGNEQFF. This sequence joins TRBV19 and TRBJ2-1; 7 bases map to TRBD1. Per germline, CDR1 LNHDA and CDR2 SQIVND (reference sequence). This CDR3 is 13 amino acids long. V lost 4 bases and J lost 7; bases outside the gene matches: 4.

The DNA for the CDR3 is TGCAGCCTCTCGGGCCTAGCGGGAGCGGGAAATGAGCAGTTCTTC. Translating it yields CSLSGLAGAGNEQFF. J is TRBJ2-1 and V is TRBV29-1; 10 bases are shared with TRBD2. V shed 8 bases and J 7 bases; nucleotides not matched to a gene: 14. The length of the CDR3 is 15 residues. The germline V gene has CDR1 SQVTM and CDR2 ANQGSEA.

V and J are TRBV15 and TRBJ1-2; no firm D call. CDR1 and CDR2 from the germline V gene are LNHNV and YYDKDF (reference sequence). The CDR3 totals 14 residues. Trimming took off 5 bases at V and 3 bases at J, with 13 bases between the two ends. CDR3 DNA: TGTGCCACCAGCCAAGGTAGGAGCGACTATGGCTACACCTTC. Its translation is CATSQGRSDYGYTF.

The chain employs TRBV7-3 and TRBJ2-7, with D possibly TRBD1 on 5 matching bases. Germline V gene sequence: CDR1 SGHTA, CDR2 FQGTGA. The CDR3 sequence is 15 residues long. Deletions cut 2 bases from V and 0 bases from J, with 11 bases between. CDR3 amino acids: CASSLGVQGSYEQYF. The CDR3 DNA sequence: TGTGCCAGCAGCTTAGGGGTCCAGGGCTCCTACGAGCAGTACTTC. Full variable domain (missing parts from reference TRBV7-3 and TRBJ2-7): GAGVSQTPSNKVTEKGKYVELRCDPISGHTALYWYRQSLGQGPEFLIYFQGTGAADDSGLPNDRFFAVRPEGSVSTLKIQRTERGDSAVYLCASSLGVQGSYEQYFGPGTRLTVT.

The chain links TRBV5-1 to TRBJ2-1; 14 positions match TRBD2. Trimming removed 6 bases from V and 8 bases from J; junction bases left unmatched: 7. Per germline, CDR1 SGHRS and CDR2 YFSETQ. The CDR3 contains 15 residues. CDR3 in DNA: TGCGCCAGCAAACTAGGGACTAGCGGGAGCCATGAGCAGTTCTTC. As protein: CASKLGTSGSHEQFF.

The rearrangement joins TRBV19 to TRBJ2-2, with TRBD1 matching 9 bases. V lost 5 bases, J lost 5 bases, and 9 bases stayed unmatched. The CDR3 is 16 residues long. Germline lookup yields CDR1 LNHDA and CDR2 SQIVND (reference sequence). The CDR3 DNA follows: TGTGCCAGTAGTCCCCTGGACAGGGGATATACCGGGGAGCTGTTTTTT. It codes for CASSPLDRGYTGELFF.

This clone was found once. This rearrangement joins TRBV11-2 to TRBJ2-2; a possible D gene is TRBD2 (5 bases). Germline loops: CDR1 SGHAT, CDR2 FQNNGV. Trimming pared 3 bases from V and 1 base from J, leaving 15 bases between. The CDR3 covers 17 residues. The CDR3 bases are TGTGCCAGCAGCTTGGACCTAACTAGTCTGAACACCGGGGAGCTGTTTTTT. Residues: CASSLDLTSLNTGELFF.

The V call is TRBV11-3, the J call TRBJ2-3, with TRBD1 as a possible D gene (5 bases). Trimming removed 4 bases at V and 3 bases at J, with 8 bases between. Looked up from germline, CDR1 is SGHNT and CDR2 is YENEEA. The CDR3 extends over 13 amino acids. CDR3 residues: CASSSRVTDTQYF. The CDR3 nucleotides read TGTGCCAGCAGCTCCAGGGTAACAGATACGCAGTATTTT.

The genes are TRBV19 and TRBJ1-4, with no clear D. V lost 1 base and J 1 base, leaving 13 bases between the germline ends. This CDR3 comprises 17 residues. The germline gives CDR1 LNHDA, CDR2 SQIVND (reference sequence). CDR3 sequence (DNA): TGTGCCAGTAGTATAGGACGGCACGGGGAAACTAATGAAAAACTGTTTTTT. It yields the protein CASSIGRHGETNEKLFF.

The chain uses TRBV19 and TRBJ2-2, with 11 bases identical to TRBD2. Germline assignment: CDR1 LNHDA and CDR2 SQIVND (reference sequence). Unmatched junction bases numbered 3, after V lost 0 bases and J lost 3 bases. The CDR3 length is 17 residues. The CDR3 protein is CASSIEGTSGYTGELFF. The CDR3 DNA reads TGTGCCAGTAGTATAGAAGGGACTAGCGGATACACCGGGGAGCTGTTTTTT.

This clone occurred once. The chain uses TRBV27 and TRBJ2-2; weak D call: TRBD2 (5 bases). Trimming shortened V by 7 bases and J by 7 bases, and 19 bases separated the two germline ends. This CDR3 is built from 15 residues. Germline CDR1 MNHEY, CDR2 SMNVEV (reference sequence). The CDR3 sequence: CASTFFGSRDGELFF. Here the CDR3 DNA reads TGTGCCAGCACCTTCTTTGGTAGCCGGGACGGGGAGCTGTTTTTT.

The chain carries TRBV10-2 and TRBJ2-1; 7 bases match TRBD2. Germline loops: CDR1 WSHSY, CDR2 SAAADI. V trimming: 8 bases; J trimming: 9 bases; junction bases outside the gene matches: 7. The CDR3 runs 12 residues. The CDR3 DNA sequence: TGCGCCAGCGGGAGGGCGCAGGGTGAGCAGTTCTTC. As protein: CASGRAQGEQFF.

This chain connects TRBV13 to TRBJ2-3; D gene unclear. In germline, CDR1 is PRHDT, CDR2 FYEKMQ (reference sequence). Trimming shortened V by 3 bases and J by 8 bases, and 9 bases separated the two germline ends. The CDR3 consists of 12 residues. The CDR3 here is CASSFRYGTQYF. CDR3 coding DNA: TGTGCCAGCAGCTTCCGGTACGGTACGCAGTATTTT.

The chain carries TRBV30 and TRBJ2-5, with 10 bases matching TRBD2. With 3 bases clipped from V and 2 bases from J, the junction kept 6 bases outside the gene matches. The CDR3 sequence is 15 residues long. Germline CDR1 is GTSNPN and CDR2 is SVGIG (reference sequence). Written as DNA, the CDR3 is TGTGCCTGGAGACTGGGACTAGCGAGTCAAGAGACCCAGTACTTC. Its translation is CAWRLGLASQETQYF. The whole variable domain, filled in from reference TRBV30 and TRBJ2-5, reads SQTIHQWPATLVQPVGSPLSLECTVEGTSNPNLYWYRQAAGRGLQLLFYSVGIGQISSEVPQNLSASRPQDRQFILSSKKLLLSDSGFYLCAWRLGLASQETQYFGPGTRLLVL.

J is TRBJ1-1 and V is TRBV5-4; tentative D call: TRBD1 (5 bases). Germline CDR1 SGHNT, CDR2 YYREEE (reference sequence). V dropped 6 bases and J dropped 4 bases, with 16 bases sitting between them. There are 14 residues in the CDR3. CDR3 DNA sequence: TGTGCCAGCATGGGGTGGGGCCGCGGCACTGAAGCTTTCTTT. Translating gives CASMGWGRGTEAFF.

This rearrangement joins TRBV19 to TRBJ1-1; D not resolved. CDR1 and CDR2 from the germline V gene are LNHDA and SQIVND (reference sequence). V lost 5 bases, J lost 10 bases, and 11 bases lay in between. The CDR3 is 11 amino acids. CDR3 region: CASSYQTRAFF. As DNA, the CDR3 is TGTGCCAGTAGTTACCAAACACGAGCTTTCTTT.